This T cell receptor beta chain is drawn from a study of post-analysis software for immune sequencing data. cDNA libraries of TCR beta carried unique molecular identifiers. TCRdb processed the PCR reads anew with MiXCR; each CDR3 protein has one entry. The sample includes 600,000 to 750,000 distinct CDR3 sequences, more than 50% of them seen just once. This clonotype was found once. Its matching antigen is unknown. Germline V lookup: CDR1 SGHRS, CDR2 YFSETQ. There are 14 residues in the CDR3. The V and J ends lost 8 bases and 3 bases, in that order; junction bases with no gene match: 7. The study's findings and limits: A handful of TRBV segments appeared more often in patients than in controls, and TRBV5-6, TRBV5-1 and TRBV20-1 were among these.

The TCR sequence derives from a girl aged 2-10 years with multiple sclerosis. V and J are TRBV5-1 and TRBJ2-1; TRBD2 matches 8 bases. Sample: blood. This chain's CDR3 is CASRPLAGYNEQFF. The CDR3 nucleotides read TGCGCCAGTCGCCCTCTAGCGGGCTACAATGAGCAGTTCTTC.